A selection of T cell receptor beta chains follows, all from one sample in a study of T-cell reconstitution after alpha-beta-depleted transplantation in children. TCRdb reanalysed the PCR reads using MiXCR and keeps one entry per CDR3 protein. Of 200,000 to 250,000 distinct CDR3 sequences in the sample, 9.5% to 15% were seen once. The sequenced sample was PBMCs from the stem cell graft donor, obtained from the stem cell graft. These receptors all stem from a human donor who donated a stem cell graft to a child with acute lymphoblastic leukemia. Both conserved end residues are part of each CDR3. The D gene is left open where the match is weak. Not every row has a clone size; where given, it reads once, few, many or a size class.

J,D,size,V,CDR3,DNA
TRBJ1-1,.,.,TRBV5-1,CASSFGGAPEAFF,TGCGCCAGCAGCTTTGGAGGGGCCCCTGAAGCTTTCTTT
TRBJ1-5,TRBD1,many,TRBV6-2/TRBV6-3,CASSYPGTGYLSNQPQHF,TGTGCCAGCAGTTACCCCGGGACAGGTTACCTTAGCAATCAGCCCCAGCATTTT
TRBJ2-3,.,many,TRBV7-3,CASSPTRGWSDTQYF,TGTGCCAGCAGCCCCACACGGGGCTGGTCAGATACGCAGTATTTT
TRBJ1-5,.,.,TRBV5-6,CASSLTGNNQPQHF,TGTGCCAGCAGCTTGACAGGGAACAATCAGCCCCAGCATTTT
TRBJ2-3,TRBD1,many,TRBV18,CASSPPGQGTDTQYF,TGTGCCAGCTCACCCCCGGGACAGGGGACCGATACGCAGTATTTT
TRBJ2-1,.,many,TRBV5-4,CASSLRHIAYGEQFF,TGTGCCAGCAGCTTACGACATATTGCTTATGGGGAGCAGTTCTTC
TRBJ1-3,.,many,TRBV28,CASSSPTHFYSGNTIYF,TGTGCCAGCAGTTCGCCTACCCATTTTTATTCAGGAAACACCATATATTTT
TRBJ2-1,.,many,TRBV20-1,CSATVASYNEQFF,TGCAGTGCTACGGTAGCCTCCTACAATGAGCAGTTCTTC
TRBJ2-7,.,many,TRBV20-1,CSATLVDSYEQYF,TGCAGTGCTACCCTTGTCGACTCCTACGAGCAGTACTTC
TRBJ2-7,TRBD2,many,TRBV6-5,CASSYLAGSYEQYF,TGTGCCAGCAGTTACTTAGCGGGGTCCTACGAGCAGTACTTC
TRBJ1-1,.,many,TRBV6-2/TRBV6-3,CASSLREPEAFF,TGTGCCAGCAGCCTCCGGGAACCTGAAGCTTTCTTT
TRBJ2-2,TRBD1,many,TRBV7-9,CASSQATGVGTGELFF,TGTGCCAGCAGCCAGGCGACAGGGGTCGGGACCGGGGAGCTGTTTTTT
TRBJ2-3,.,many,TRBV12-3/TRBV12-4,CASSPSLSTDTQYF,TGTGCCAGCAGTCCATCTCTTAGCACAGATACGCAGTATTTT
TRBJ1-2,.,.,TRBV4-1,CASSQSGRDPTHYGYTF,TGCGCCAGCAGCCAGTCCGGGAGGGACCCGACCCACTATGGCTACACCTTC
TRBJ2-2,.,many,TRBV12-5,CASGLGESNTGELFF,TGTGCTAGTGGTTTGGGAGAGTCGAACACCGGGGAGCTGTTTTTT